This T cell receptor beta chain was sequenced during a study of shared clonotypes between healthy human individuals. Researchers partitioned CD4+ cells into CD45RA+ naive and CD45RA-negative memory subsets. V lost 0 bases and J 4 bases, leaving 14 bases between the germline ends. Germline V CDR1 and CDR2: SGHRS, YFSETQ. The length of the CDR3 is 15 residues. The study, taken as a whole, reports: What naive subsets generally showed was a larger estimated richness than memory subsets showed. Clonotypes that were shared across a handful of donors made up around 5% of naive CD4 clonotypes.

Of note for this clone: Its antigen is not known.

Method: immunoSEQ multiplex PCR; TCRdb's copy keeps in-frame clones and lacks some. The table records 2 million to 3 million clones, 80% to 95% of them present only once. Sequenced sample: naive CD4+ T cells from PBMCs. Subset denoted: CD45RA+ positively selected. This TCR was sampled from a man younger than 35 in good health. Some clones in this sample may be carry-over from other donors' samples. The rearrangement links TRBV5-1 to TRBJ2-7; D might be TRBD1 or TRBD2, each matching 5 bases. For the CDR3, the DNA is TGCGCCAGCAGCTTGGCCACCGGGACGCAATACGAGCAGTACTTC. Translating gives CASSLATGTQYEQYF.